This T cell receptor beta chain derives from a study of shared clonotypes between healthy human individuals. Regarding the study as a whole: When compared with the clonotypes that were shared by all four sorted-subset donors, the non-shared clonotypes turned out to have lower generation probabilities.

Authors' analysis steps: There were no quality scores in the junction-only immunoSEQ sequences, so filtering differed. Assay: immunoSEQ multiplex PCR; the TCRdb copy retains only in-frame clones and omits some. Clonal size and the V and J genes are those of that table, whereas D and trimming came from the DNA. The sample includes around 1,000,000 clones, about 72% of them seen just once. About this clone: Its specificity is unknown.

The CDR3 is 13 amino acids. Per germline, CDR1 GTSNPN and CDR2 SVGIG (reference sequence). With 3 bases clipped from V and 5 bases from J, the junction kept 6 bases outside the gene matches. The V gene is TRBV30, the J gene TRBJ2-5; TRBD2 agrees at 7 bases. The sequencing sample was made of memory CD4+ T cells from PBMCs. As for subset: CD45RA-negative fraction. This sequence originates from a man between 18 and 35 years old in good health. Some clones in this sample may be carry-over from other donors' samples. The CDR3 protein is CAWSSGGGETQYF. CDR3 bases: TGTGCCTGGAGCTCGGGGGGAGGCGAGACCCAGTACTTC.